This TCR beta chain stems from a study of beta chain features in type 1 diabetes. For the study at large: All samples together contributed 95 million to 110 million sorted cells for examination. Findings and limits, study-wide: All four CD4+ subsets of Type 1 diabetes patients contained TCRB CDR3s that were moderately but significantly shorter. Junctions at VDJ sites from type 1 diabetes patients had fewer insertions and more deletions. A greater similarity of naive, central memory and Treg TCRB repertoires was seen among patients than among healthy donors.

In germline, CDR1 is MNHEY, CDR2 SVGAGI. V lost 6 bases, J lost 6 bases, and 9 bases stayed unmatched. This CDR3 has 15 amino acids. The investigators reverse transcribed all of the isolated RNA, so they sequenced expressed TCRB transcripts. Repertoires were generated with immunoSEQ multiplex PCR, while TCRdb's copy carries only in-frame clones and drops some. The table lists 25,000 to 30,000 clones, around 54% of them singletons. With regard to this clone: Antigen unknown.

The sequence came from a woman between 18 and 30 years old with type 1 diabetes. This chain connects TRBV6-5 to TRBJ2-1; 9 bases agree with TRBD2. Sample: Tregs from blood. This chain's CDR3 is CASRNRGLAANEQFF. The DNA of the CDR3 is TGTGCCAGCAGGAACCGGGGACTAGCCGCCAATGAGCAGTTCTTC.